These T cell receptor beta chains were read from a single sample in a study of blood T cell repertoires in COVID-19. The repertoire was sequenced with immunoSEQ multiplex PCR; TCRdb's copy has only in-frame clones and lacks some. Seen here are around 130,000 clones, around nine tenths observed once, and the top ten hold under 7%. Sequencing used peripheral blood. The receptors derive from a human donor in a cohort sampled during active COVID-19. Both conserved end residues are part of each CDR3. A D gene is named only where the DNA matches it firmly. Size is omitted from some rows. Given values are once, few, many or a class for expanded clones.

>TRBV4-1|TRBJ2-1|.|TRBD2
CASSQDPGLAGRNNEQFF
TGCGCCAGCAGCCAAGACCCAGGTCTAGCGGGACGGAATAATGAGCAGTTCTTC
>TRBV9|TRBJ2-2|.|.
CASSPTGHRTGELFF
TGTGCCAGCAGCCCAACGGGACACCGCACCGGGGAGCTGTTTTTT
>TRBV3-1/TRBV3-2|TRBJ2-1|.|.
CASSQGQGGGNEQFF
TGTGCCAGCAGCCAAGGGCAGGGTGGTGGAAATGAGCAGTTCTTC
>TRBV6-5|TRBJ1-1|.|TRBD1
CASSYLTGRNTEAFF
TGTGCCAGCAGTTATTTGACAGGGCGGAACACTGAAGCTTTCTTT
>TRBV5-5|TRBJ1-6|.|.
CASSLGQDNSPLHF
TGTGCCAGCAGCTTGGGACAGGATAATTCACCCCTCCACTTT
>TRBV6-2/TRBV6-3|TRBJ2-7|.|TRBD1
CASSYYIRDRFYEQYF
TGTGCCAGCAGTTACTACATCCGGGACAGGTTCTACGAGCAGTACTTC
>TRBV29-1|TRBJ1-5|.|.
CSVRERANQPQHF
TGCAGCGTTCGGGAGAGGGCTAATCAGCCCCAGCATTTT
>TRBV9|TRBJ2-2|.|TRBD2
CASSKSGSGNTGELFF
TGTGCCAGCAGCAAAAGCGGGAGTGGGAACACCGGGGAGCTGTTTTTT
>TRBV5-1|TRBJ2-2|.|TRBD1
CASSGTVTGELFF
TGCGCCAGCAGCGGGACAGTCACCGGGGAGCTGTTTTTT
>TRBV6-7|TRBJ2-5|.|.
CASSYSIQLQETQYF
TGTGCCAGCAGTTACTCGATACAGCTTCAAGAGACCCAGTACTTC
>TRBV7-2|TRBJ2-3|.|.
CASRGGDFGDTQYF
TGTGCCAGCAGAGGCGGGGACTTTGGAGATACGCAGTATTTT
>TRBV5-1|TRBJ2-1|.|TRBD2
CASSSSGRSSYNEQFF
TGCGCCAGCAGCAGTAGCGGGAGGAGCTCCTACAATGAGCAGTTCTTC
>TRBV28|TRBJ1-6|.|.
CASRIDSSNSPLHF
TGTGCCAGCAGGATTGACAGTTCTAATTCACCCCTCCACTTT
>TRBV7-9|TRBJ2-5|.|.
CASSLTEASETQYF
TGTGCCAGCAGCTTGACTGAGGCGTCAGAGACCCAGTACTTC
>TRBV5-1|TRBJ2-7|.|TRBD1
CASSINPGQGFYEQYF
TGCGCCAGCAGCATAAATCCGGGACAGGGTTTTTACGAGCAGTACTTC
>TRBV25-1|TRBJ1-2|.|.
CASRDSTNYGYTF
TGTGCCAGCAGGGACAGCACTAACTATGGCTACACCTTC
>TRBV7-9|TRBJ1-5|.|.
CASSLEGRPQHF
TGTGCCAGCAGCTTAGAAGGGAGGCCCCAGCATTTT
>TRBV2|TRBJ2-6|.|.
CASSEYFSGANVLTF
TGTGCCAGCAGTGAATATTTCTCTGGGGCCAACGTCCTGACTTTC
>TRBV28|TRBJ1-2|.|.
CASSYSYGYTF
TGTGCCAGCAGTTACAGTTATGGCTACACCTTC
>TRBV5-4|TRBJ2-7|.|TRBD2
CASSSFERGSSYEQYF
TGTGCCAGCAGCTCCTTCGAGCGGGGAAGCTCCTACGAGCAGTACTTC
>TRBV6-2/TRBV6-3|TRBJ1-1|.|TRBD1
CASSYWDRGLANTEAFF
TGTGCCAGCAGTTACTGGGACAGGGGGTTGGCGAACACTGAAGCTTTCTTT
>TRBV7-6|TRBJ2-3|.|.
CASSLAGVGTDTQYF
TGTGCCAGCAGCTTAGCGGGAGTAGGCACAGATACGCAGTATTTT
>TRBV28|TRBJ1-4|.|.
CASSFGQVNEKLFF
TGTGCCAGCAGTTTCGGACAAGTTAATGAAAAACTGTTTTTT
>TRBV3-1/TRBV3-2|TRBJ2-7|.|.
CASSQDGRGYEQYF
TGTGCCAGCAGCCAAGATGGTCGGGGCTACGAGCAGTACTTC
>TRBV3-1/TRBV3-2|TRBJ2-7|few|TRBD2
CASSQEGGYEQYF
TGTGCCAGCAGCCAAGAGGGGGGGTACGAGCAGTACTTC
>TRBV11-1|TRBJ2-7|.|TRBD1
CASSFDRADYEQYF
TGTGCCAGCAGCTTTGACAGGGCCGACTACGAGCAGTACTTC
>TRBV28|TRBJ2-7|.|TRBD1
CASRTGQGVSYEQYF
TGTGCCAGCAGGACGGGACAGGGGGTCTCCTACGAGCAGTACTTC
>TRBV30|TRBJ1-6|.|.
CAWAGDNNSPLHF
TGTGCCTGGGCTGGAGATAATAATTCACCCCTCCACTTT
>TRBV2|TRBJ2-4|.|.
CASSETLQGTKNIQYF
TGTGCCAGCAGTGAAACATTACAGGGAACCAAAAACATTCAGTACTTC
>TRBV18|TRBJ2-7|.|.
CASSPGQREQYF
TGTGCCAGCTCACCTGGACAGCGCGAGCAGTACTTC
>TRBV7-9|TRBJ2-5|once|.
CASSLDPGGETQYF
TGTGCCAGCAGCTTAGATCCAGGGGGGGAGACCCAGTACTTC
>TRBV21-1|TRBJ1-1|.|.
CASSSQGRTEAFF
TGTGCCAGCAGCTCACAGGGGCGCACTGAAGCTTTCTTT
>TRBV6-6|TRBJ1-4|.|.
CASSYSPGYVELFF
TGTGCCAGCAGTTACTCTCCGGGTTATGTGGAACTGTTTTTT
>TRBV3-1/TRBV3-2|TRBJ2-1|.|TRBD2
CASSGPGLARSNEQFF
TGTGCCAGCAGCGGACCGGGACTAGCGAGATCAAATGAGCAGTTCTTC
>TRBV5-1|TRBJ1-1|.|TRBD1
CASSLALGQGMNTEAFF
TGCGCCAGCAGCTTGGCCCTGGGACAGGGGATGAACACTGAAGCTTTCTTT
>TRBV4-1|TRBJ2-2|.|.
CASSQVLGVGTGELFF
TGCGCCAGCAGCCAAGTGCTGGGAGTTGGCACCGGGGAGCTGTTTTTT
>TRBV6-4|TRBJ2-3|.|.
CASSVALGTDTQYF
TGTGCCAGCAGTGTAGCACTCGGCACAGATACGCAGTATTTT
>TRBV21-1|TRBJ2-1|.|.
CASSKGWTSPLSVLSFDNEQFF
TGTGCCAGCAGCAAAGGGTGGACTAGCCCTTTGTCTGTCTTATCCTTTGACAATGAGCAGTTCTTC
>TRBV4-2|TRBJ2-1|.|.
CASSPGGRTNEQFF
TGTGCCAGCAGCCCCGGGGGACGCACCAATGAGCAGTTCTTC
>TRBV18|TRBJ1-2|.|.
CASSPRDIPNYGYTF
TGTGCCAGCTCACCACGTGACATCCCGAACTATGGCTACACCTTC
>TRBV10-3|TRBJ1-3|.|.
CAIGTHSGNTIYF
TGTGCCATCGGCACCCACTCTGGAAACACCATATATTTT
>TRBV3-1/TRBV3-2|TRBJ2-7|.|.
CASSPGTLYEQYF
TGTGCCAGCAGTCCCGGGACTCTCTACGAGCAGTACTTC
>TRBV14|TRBJ2-7|.|TRBD1
CASSSSGQAFYEQYF
TGTGCCAGCAGCTCCTCGGGACAGGCATTCTACGAGCAGTACTTC
>TRBV20-1|TRBJ2-1|.|.
CSASRGSYNEQFF
TGCAGTGCTAGTCGTGGCAGCTACAATGAGCAGTTCTTC
>TRBV4-2|TRBJ1-4|.|TRBD1
CASSQRTGNEKLFF
TGTGCCAGCAGCCAACGGACAGGGAATGAAAAACTGTTTTTT
>TRBV29-1|TRBJ2-7|.|.
CSVELEHLSSYEQYF
TGCAGCGTTGAATTGGAGCACCTGAGCTCCTACGAGCAGTACTTC
>TRBV9|TRBJ2-1|.|TRBD2
CASSVGTRVAGVLPAITEQFF
TGTGCCAGCAGCGTAGGGACGAGGGTAGCGGGAGTTTTACCCGCAATCACTGAGCAGTTCTTC
>TRBV6-2/TRBV6-3|TRBJ2-5|once|TRBD2
CASSYGTSTETQYF
TGTGCCAGCAGTTATGGGACTAGCACAGAGACCCAGTACTTC
>TRBV5-4|TRBJ2-1|.|TRBD1
CASSQGPGQGAYNEQFF
TGTGCCAGCAGCCAAGGACCGGGACAGGGAGCCTACAATGAGCAGTTCTTC
>TRBV3-1/TRBV3-2|TRBJ2-2|.|.
CASSQRDWRETGELFF
TGTGCCAGCAGTCAAAGGGACTGGAGGGAGACCGGGGAGCTGTTTTTT
>TRBV5-6|TRBJ2-4|.|TRBD1
CASSLDRGSVVNIQYF
TGTGCCAGCAGCTTGGACAGGGGCTCGGTGGTAAACATTCAGTACTTC
>TRBV21-1|TRBJ1-1|.|.
CASSKGLEYTEAFF
TGTGCCAGCAGCAAGGGACTGGAATACACTGAAGCTTTCTTT
>TRBV18|TRBJ2-1|.|TRBD1
CASSRDREDNEQFF
TGTGCCAGCTCCCGGGACAGGGAGGACAATGAGCAGTTCTTC
>TRBV4-1|TRBJ1-5|once|TRBD1
CASSQDHGTGVNQPQHF
TGCGCCAGCAGCCAAGATCACGGGACAGGGGTCAATCAGCCCCAGCATTTT
>TRBV5-4|TRBJ1-1|.|.
CASSLEWGRSTEAFF
TGTGCCAGCAGCTTGGAATGGGGCCGTAGCACTGAAGCTTTCTTT